This T cell receptor beta chain was found in a study of shared clonotypes between healthy human individuals. CD45RO negativity and positive selection for CCR7 defined naive CD8 cells, a population that excluded terminally differentiated effector memory CD45RA+ cells. A word on this clone: The antigen is undetermined.

J was trimmed by 4 bases and V by 4 bases; bases with no gene match: 7. The CDR3 is made up of 15 amino acids. Germline-derived CDR1 and CDR2 are SGHRS and YFSETQ. Study-wide results and limits: The sampled material consisted only of blood, and tissue repertoires are likely to differ.

It was across several immunoSEQ plates that each subset's genomic DNA was evenly split. Methods used by the authors: Filtering differed, since immunoSEQ gave only junction sequences and no quality scores. Measured with immunoSEQ multiplex PCR; TCRdb has only the in-frame clones, and not every one. V, J and clone size are those of that table, while D and trimming were read from the DNA. The data show 500,000 to 700,000 clones, with 85% to 95% seen just once and approximately 0.11% held by the top ten. Sequencing was done on a sample of naive CD8+ T cells sorted from blood. This chain connects TRBV5-1 to TRBJ2-3; 9 nucleotides line up with TRBD2. The TCR sequence derives from a woman in her thirties in good health. DNA for the CDR3: TGCGCCAGCAGCCTCGGGACTAGCACAGCAGATACGCAGTATTTT. Amino acid sequence: CASSLGTSTADTQYF.